A single sample gave rise to the 21 T cell receptor beta chains below, sequenced in a study of T cell changes during pregnancy in multiple sclerosis. Profiled with immunoSEQ multiplex PCR; TCRdb holds only in-frame clones, not every one. The sample lists 60,000 to 70,000 clones, roughly 91% seen once, with 1% to 1.5% in the top ten. The starting material was peripheral blood, obtained after pregnancy. The receptors derive from a female donor in good health, enrolled as a control in a pregnancy study.

This clone was detected once. The rearrangement joins TRBV29-1 to TRBJ1-2, with D possibly matching TRBD1 (5 bases). The V and J ends lost 6 bases and 6 bases respectively, with 14 bases between them. This CDR3 contains 12 residues. CDR1 is SQVTM and CDR2 is ANQGSEA in the germline V gene. The CDR3 spells CSVTRGRNGYTF. DNA for the CDR3: TGCAGCGTGACGCGGGGGAGAAATGGCTACACCTTC.

V is TRBV5-4 and J is TRBJ2-4; weak D call: TRBD2 (6 bases). The CDR3 runs 15 residues. Germline V gene data show CDR1 as SGHNT and CDR2 as YYREEE (reference sequence). The ends were cut back, 4 bases at V and 4 bases at J, with 15 bases in the middle. CDR3 bases: TGTGCCAGCAGCGAGACAGCGGGTGGAAAAAACATTCAGTACTTC. Amino acid sequence: CASSETAGGKNIQYF.

The chain joins TRBV9 to TRBJ1-1, with 7 bases aligning to TRBD1. Trimming removed 3 bases from V and 2 bases from J; junction bases left unmatched: 7. Germline CDR1 is SGDLS and CDR2 is YYNGEE. This CDR3 region has 15 residues. CDR3 amino acids: CASSGQGIANTEAFF. As DNA, the CDR3 is TGTGCCAGCAGCGGACAGGGAATAGCTAACACTGAAGCTTTCTTT.

V gene TRBV30 combines with J gene TRBJ2-7; 7 nucleotides match TRBD1. Germline CDR1 and CDR2: GTSNPN and SVGIG (reference sequence). The CDR3 covers 13 residues. The junction had 4 bases not matched to a gene; V was cut back by 3 bases and J by 2 bases. The CDR3 sequence: CAWSRDRTYEQYF. The CDR3 DNA reads TGTGCCTGGAGCCGGGACAGAACCTACGAGCAGTACTTC. Variable domain in full (rest from reference TRBV30 and TRBJ2-7): SQTIHQWPATLVQPVGSPLSLECTVEGTSNPNLYWYRQAAGRGLQLLFYSVGIGQISSEVPQNLSASRPQDRQFILSSKKLLLSDSGFYLCAWSRDRTYEQYFGPGTRLTVT.

The gene calls are TRBV27 and TRBJ1-6; 9 positions match TRBD1. The CDR3 consists of 16 residues. CDR1 is MNHEY and CDR2 is SMNVEV in the germline V gene (reference sequence). With 9 bases clipped from V and 0 bases from J, the junction kept 6 bases outside the gene matches. The CDR3 loop reads CASGQGPSSYNSPLHF. The CDR3, as DNA: TGTGCCAGTGGACAGGGGCCGAGCTCCTATAATTCACCCCTCCACTTT.

In DNA, the CDR3 is TGCAGCGTTGAAGATACAGCTGTCTACGAGCAGTACTTC. Encoded protein: CSVEDTAVYEQYF. The chain joins TRBV29-1 to TRBJ2-7; D not certain. This CDR3 is 13 amino acids long. Looked up from germline, CDR1 is SQVTM and CDR2 is ANQGSEA. Trimming took 0 bases from V and 3 from J, leaving 9 bases between them.

The chain has TRBV7-2 and TRBJ2-2, with D perhaps TRBD2 (7 bases). The CDR3 is 15 residues long. Trimming pared 4 bases from V and 4 bases from J, leaving 13 bases between. Germline V gene lookup returns CDR1 SGHTA and CDR2 FQGNSA. CDR3 bases: TGTGCCAGCAGCTCCGCGGGGGCGGGCACCGGGGAGCTGTTTTTT. Translating it yields CASSSAGAGTGELFF.

This clone appeared once. The chain recombines TRBV11-2 with TRBJ2-5, with D perhaps matching TRBD2 (6 bases). The ends were cut back, 1 base at V and 3 bases at J, with 9 bases in the middle. CDR1 and CDR2 from the germline V gene are SGHAT and FQNNGV. This CDR3 is 14 amino acids long. CDR3 coding DNA: TGTGCCAGCAGCTTAGGCGGCGGGGAAGAGACCCAGTACTTC. Translated: CASSLGGGEETQYF.

The chain has TRBV25-1 and TRBJ1-2, with D hard to call. Looked up from germline, CDR1 is MGHDK and CDR2 is SYGVNS. Trimming left V 4 bases short and J 3 bases short, with 6 bases between. The CDR3 runs 12 residues. CDR3: CASSARDYGYTF. CDR3 nucleotide sequence: TGTGCCAGCAGTGCACGAGACTATGGCTACACCTTC.

The rearrangement joins TRBV11-2 to TRBJ2-5; D not resolved. V lost 5 bases to trimming and J lost 2 bases, with 9 bases between them. In germline, CDR1 is SGHAT, CDR2 FQNNGV. This CDR3 region has 13 residues. CDR3 sequence reads: CASSEQKQETQYF. CDR3 nucleotide sequence: TGTGCCAGCAGCGAACAGAAACAAGAGACCCAGTACTTC.

The rearrangement links TRBV6-6 to TRBJ2-1, with a weak D call TRBD1 (6 bases). Germline V gene lookup returns CDR1 MNHNY and CDR2 SVGAGI (reference sequence). V dropped 3 bases and J dropped 6 bases, with 12 bases sitting between them. CDR3 length equals 14 residues. In DNA, the CDR3 is TGTGCCAGCAGTTATCCGGAAGGGGGCAATGAGCAGTTCTTC. Translated: CASSYPEGGNEQFF.

The chain couples TRBV11-2 to TRBJ2-1; 9 positions agree with TRBD2. Germline V gives CDR1 SGHAT, CDR2 FQNNGV. The CDR3 loop spans 15 amino acids. The trim removed 5 bases at V and 7 bases at J, leaving 9 bases unmatched. This CDR3 reads CASSARGGAGNEQFF. Here the CDR3 DNA reads TGTGCCAGCAGCGCTCGCGGGGGGGCCGGGAATGAGCAGTTCTTC.

This clone has a handful of counts. V is TRBV30 and J is TRBJ1-1; possible D gene TRBD1, 5 bases. Trimming shortened V by 1 base and J by 11 bases, and 20 bases separated the two germline ends. In germline, CDR1 is GTSNPN, CDR2 SVGIG (reference sequence). The CDR3 has 14 amino acids. The CDR3 loop reads CAWSEGAGPWWAFF. The CDR3 bases are TGTGCCTGGAGTGAGGGTGCAGGGCCATGGTGGGCTTTCTTT.

The chain employs TRBV10-3 and TRBJ1-2; D gene uncertain. Trimming took 3 bases from V and 8 from J, leaving 16 bases between them. The CDR3 has 14 amino acids. CDR1 and CDR2 (germline): ENHRY, SYGVKD. CDR3 nucleotides: TGTGCCATCAGTGATAGGCAGGCAGTTAAGGGCTACACCTTC. Translated, it gives CAISDRQAVKGYTF.

The chain links TRBV25-1 to TRBJ1-1, with a tentative D call TRBD1 (6 bases). The CDR3 sequence is 14 residues long. V was clipped by 7 bases and J by 0 bases, with 12 bases between them. Germline loops: CDR1 MGHDK, CDR2 SYGVNS. The CDR3 reads CASTLGGVNTEAFF. CDR3 DNA sequence: TGTGCCAGCACCCTAGGGGGGGTGAACACTGAAGCTTTCTTT.

V is TRBV11-3 and J is TRBJ2-5; 7 bases match TRBD1. Germline assignment: CDR1 SGHNT and CDR2 YENEEA. With V trimmed by 7 bases and J by 5 bases, 10 bases remained unmatched. This CDR3 is built from 14 residues. CDR3 in amino acids: CASTLRQGWETQYF. The CDR3 DNA is TGTGCCAGCACCCTGCGACAGGGATGGGAGACCCAGTACTTC.

The chain recombines TRBV5-1 with TRBJ2-3, with 10 bases identical to TRBD2. The CDR3 spans 16 residues. Losses at the gene ends were 3 bases for V and 4 bases for J; bases not matched to a gene: 8. Germline V lookup: CDR1 SGHRS, CDR2 YFSETQ. The DNA for the CDR3 is TGCGCCAGCAGCTACATGAGCGGGGGGGCCGCAGATACGCAGTATTTT. It translates to CASSYMSGGAADTQYF.

Ten or more counts support this clone. This chain joins TRBV9 and TRBJ2-2; 11 nucleotides line up with TRBD1. Per the germline V gene, CDR1 is SGDLS and CDR2 is YYNGEE. Trimming at V came to 0 bases and at J to 5 bases, leaving 3 bases not matched to a gene. The CDR3 has 16 amino acids. The CDR3 sequence is CASSVGGQGATGELFF. CDR3 nucleotide sequence: TGTGCCAGCAGCGTAGGAGGACAGGGGGCTACCGGGGAGCTGTTTTTT.

The chain links TRBV7-9 to TRBJ1-1, with 10 bases aligning to TRBD1. CDR3 length: 15 amino acids. Germline loops: CDR1 SEHNR, CDR2 FQNEAQ (reference sequence). V lost 4 bases, J lost 1 base, and 3 bases stayed unmatched. In nucleotides, the CDR3 is TGTGCCAGCAGCTCCGACAGGGGGCCGAACACTGAAGCTTTCTTT. Encoded protein: CASSSDRGPNTEAFF.

In this sample, this clone turned up once. In DNA form, the CDR3 reads TGTGCCACCAGGGGCCTAGCGGGGGTTTCTAGCACAGATACGCAGTATTTT. It is translated as CATRGLAGVSSTDTQYF. V gene TRBV10-3 combines with J gene TRBJ2-3; TRBD2 matches 10 bases. Germline-derived CDR1 and CDR2 are ENHRY and SYGVKD. V shed 10 bases, J shed 0 bases, and the junction held 13 bases outside the gene matches. This CDR3 is built from 17 residues.

The chain combines TRBV5-1 with TRBJ1-1; a possible D gene is TRBD1 (5 bases). From germline, CDR1 is SGHRS and CDR2 YFSETQ. V lost 4 bases and J 1 base, leaving 8 bases between the germline ends. There are 13 residues in the CDR3. CDR3 DNA: TGCGCCAGCAGCACTCAGGGGAACACTGAAGCTTTCTTT. It translates to CASSTQGNTEAFF.